The 5 T cell receptor beta chains presented below share a single source sample, sequenced in a study of T cell responses to AZD1222 COVID-19 vaccine. Clones were sequenced by immunoSEQ multiplex PCR, and TCRdb holds only the in-frame ones, with some missing. Of about 150,000 clones listed, roughly 88% are singletons. Specimen: peripheral blood, collected 28 days after the second AZD1222 dose. The receptors were gathered from an adult who received the AZD1222 COVID-19 vaccine.

The chain recombines TRBV6-6 with TRBJ1-6; D is uncertain. V was shortened by 2 bases and J by 0 bases, with 8 bases between the two germline ends. Germline V gene data show CDR1 as MNHNY and CDR2 as SVGAGI (reference sequence). The CDR3 extends over 16 amino acids. CDR3 bases: TGTGCCAGCAGTTACGGGTCGAGCTCCTATAATTCACCCCTCCACTTT. Amino acid sequence: CASSYGSSSYNSPLHF.

This clone is a singleton in its sample. The CDR3 loop reads CASSPRQGAPGELFF. CDR3 nucleotides: TGTGCCAGCTCACCACGACAGGGGGCGCCCGGGGAGCTGTTTTTT. This chain connects TRBV18 to TRBJ2-2; 10 bases line up with TRBD1. Losses at the gene ends were 1 base for V and 6 bases for J; bases not matched to a gene: 2. CDR1 and CDR2 (germline): KGHSH, LQKENI. The CDR3 covers 15 residues.

The chain couples TRBV19 to TRBJ2-5, with D possibly TRBD1 on 6 matching bases. There are 15 residues in the CDR3. The germline V gene has CDR1 LNHDA and CDR2 SQIVND (reference sequence). The CDR3, as DNA: TGTGCTCCAACTTCGAAGGGGGTTCATCGAGAGACCCAGTACTTC. As protein: CAPTSKGVHRETQYF. The full variable domain, with the rest looked up from reference TRBV19 and TRBJ2-5, is DGGITQSPKYLFRKEGQNVTLSCEQNLNHDAMYWYRQDPGQGLRLIYYSQIVNDFQKGDIAEGYSVSREKKESFPLTVTSAQKNPTAFYLCAPTSKGVHRETQYFGPGTRLLVL.

The chain employs TRBV9 and TRBJ1-1, with D uncertain. Germline V CDR1 and CDR2: SGDLS, YYNGEE. Trimming shortened V by 3 bases and J by 3 bases, and 9 bases separated the two germline ends. This CDR3 is 13 amino acids long. Here the CDR3 DNA reads TGTGCCAGCAGCGGACAAGTGGACACTGAAGCTTTCTTT. Translation: CASSGQVDTEAFF.

This clone showed up just once. The rearrangement joins TRBV7-9 to TRBJ1-2, with no clear D. V lost 2 bases and J lost 2, with 9 bases in between. This CDR3 contains 14 residues. In germline, CDR1 is SEHNR, CDR2 FQNEAQ (reference sequence). The CDR3 here is CASSLSGSNYGYTF. DNA of the CDR3: TGTGCCAGCAGCTTATCAGGAAGCAACTATGGCTACACCTTC.